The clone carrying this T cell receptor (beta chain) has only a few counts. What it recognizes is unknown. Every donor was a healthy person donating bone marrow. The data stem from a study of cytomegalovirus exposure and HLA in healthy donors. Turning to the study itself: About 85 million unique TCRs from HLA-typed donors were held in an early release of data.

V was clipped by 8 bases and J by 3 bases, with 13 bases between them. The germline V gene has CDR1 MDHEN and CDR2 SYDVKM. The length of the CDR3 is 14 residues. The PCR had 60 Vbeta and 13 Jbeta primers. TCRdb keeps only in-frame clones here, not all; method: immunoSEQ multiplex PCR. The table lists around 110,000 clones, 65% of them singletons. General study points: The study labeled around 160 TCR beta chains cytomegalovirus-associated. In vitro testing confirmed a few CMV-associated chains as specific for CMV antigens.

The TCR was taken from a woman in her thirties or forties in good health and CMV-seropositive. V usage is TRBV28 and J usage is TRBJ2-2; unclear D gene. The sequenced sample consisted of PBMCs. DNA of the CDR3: TGTGCCAGCTCGTCCCCACGAGACACCGGGGAGCTGTTTTTT. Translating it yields CASSSPRDTGELFF.